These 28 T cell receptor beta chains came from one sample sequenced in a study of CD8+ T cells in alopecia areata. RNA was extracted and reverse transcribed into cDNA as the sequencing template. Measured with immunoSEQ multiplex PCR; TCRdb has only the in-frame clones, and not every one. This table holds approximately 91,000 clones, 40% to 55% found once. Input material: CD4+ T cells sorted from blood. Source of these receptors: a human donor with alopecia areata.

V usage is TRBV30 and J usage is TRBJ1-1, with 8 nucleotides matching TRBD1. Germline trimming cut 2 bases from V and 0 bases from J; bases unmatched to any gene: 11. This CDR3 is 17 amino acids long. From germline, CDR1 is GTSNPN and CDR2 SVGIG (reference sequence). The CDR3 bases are TGTGCCTGGAGTTTCGGCAGGGGGCCCCGAATGAACACTGAAGCTTTCTTT. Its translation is CAWSFGRGPRMNTEAFF.

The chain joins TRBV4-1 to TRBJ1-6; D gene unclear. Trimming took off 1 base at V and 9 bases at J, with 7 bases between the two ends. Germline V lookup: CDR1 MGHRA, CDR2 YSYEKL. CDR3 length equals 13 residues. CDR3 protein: CASSQVRASPLHF. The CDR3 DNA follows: TGCGCCAGCAGCCAAGTTCGTGCTTCACCCCTCCACTTT.

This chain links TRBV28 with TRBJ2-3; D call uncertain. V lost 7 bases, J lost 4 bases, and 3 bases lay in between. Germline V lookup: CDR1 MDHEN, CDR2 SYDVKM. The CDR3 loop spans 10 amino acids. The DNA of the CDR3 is TGTGCCAGCATCGCAGATACGCAGTATTTT. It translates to CASIADTQYF.

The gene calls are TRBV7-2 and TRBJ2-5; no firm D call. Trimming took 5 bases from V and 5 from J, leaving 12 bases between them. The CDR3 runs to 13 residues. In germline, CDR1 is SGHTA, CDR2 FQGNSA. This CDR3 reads CASSPFGVETQYF. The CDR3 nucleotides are TGTGCCAGCAGCCCCTTTGGGGTGGAGACCCAGTACTTC. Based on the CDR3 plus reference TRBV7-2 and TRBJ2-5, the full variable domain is GAGVSQSPSNKVTEKGKDVELRCDPISGHTALYWYRQSLGQGLEFLIYFQGNSAPDKSGLPSDRFSAERTGGSVSTLTIQRTQQEDSAVYLCASSPFGVETQYFGPGTRLLVL.

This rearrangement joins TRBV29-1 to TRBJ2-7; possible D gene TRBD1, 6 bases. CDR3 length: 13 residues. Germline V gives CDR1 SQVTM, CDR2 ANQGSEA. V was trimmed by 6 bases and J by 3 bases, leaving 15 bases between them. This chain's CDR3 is CSVAGDQVYEQYF. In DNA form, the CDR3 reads TGCAGCGTCGCAGGGGACCAAGTCTACGAGCAGTACTTC.

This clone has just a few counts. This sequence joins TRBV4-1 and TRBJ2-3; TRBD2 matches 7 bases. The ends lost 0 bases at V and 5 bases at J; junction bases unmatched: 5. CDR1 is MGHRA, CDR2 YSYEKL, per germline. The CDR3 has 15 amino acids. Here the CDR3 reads CASSQDSGLGDTQYF. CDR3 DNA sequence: TGCGCCAGCAGCCAAGATAGCGGGTTGGGAGATACGCAGTATTTT.

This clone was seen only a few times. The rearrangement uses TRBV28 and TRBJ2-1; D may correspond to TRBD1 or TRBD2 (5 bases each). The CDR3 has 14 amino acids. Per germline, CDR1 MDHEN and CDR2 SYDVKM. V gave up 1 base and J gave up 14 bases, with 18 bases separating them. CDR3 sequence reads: CASSLSPGLPLEFF. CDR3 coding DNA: TGTGCCAGCAGTTTATCCCCGGGGCTGCCCTTGGAGTTCTTC.

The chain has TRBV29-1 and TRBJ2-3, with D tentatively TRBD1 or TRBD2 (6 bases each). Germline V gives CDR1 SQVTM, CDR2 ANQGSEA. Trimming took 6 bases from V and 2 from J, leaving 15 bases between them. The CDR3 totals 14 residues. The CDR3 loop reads CSVGTSGATDTQYF. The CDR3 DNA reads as TGCAGCGTCGGGACGTCGGGGGCCACAGATACGCAGTATTTT.

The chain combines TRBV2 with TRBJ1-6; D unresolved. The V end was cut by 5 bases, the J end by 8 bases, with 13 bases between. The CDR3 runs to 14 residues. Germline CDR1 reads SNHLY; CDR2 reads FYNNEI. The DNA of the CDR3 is TGTGCCAGCAGTCGCCGGACCTACGATTCACCCCTCCACTTT. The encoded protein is CASSRRTYDSPLHF. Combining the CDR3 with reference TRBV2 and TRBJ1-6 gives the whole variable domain EPEVTQTPSHQVTQMGQEVILRCVPISNHLYFYWYRQILGQKVEFLVSFYNNEISEKSEIFDDQFSVERPDGSNFTLKIRSTKLEDSAMYFCASSRRTYDSPLHFGNGTRLTVT.

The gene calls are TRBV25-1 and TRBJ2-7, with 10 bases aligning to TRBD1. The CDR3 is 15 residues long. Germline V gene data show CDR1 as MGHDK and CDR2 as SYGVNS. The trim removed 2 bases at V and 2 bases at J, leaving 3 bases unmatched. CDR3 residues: CASSEDRGLAYEQYF. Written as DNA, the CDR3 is TGTGCCAGCAGTGAAGACAGGGGGCTCGCCTACGAGCAGTACTTC.

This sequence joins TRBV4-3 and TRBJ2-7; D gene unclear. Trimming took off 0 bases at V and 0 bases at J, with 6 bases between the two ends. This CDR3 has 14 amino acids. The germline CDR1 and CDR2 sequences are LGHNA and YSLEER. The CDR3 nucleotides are TGCGCCAGCAGCCAAGATCCCTCCTCCTACGAGCAGTACTTC. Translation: CASSQDPSSYEQYF.

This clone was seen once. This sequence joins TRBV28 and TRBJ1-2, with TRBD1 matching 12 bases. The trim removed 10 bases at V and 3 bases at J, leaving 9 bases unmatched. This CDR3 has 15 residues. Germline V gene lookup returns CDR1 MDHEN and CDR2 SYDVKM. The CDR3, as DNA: TGTGCCACCTCACCCGGGACAGGGGGCGACTATGGCTACACCTTC. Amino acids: CATSPGTGGDYGYTF.

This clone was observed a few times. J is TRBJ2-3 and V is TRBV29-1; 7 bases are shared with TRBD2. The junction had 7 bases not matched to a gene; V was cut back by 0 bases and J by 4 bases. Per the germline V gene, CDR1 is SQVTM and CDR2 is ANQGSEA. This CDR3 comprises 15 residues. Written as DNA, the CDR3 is TGCAGCGTTGAAGAGTATGGGGGGGGACCAGATACGCAGTATTTT. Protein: CSVEEYGGGPDTQYF.

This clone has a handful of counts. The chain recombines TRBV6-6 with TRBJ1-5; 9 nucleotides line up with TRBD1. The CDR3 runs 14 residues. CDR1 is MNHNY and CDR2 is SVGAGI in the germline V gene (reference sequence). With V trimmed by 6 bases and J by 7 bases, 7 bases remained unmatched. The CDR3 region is CASREKTGGQPQHF. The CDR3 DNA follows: TGTGCCAGCAGGGAGAAGACAGGGGGACAGCCCCAGCATTTT.

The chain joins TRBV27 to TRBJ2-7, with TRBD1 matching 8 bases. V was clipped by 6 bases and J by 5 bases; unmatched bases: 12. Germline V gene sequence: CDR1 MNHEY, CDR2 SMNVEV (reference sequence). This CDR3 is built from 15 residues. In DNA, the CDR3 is TGTGCCAGCAGCCCGCTGGACAGGGAATTTCACGAGCAGTACTTC. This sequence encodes CASSPLDREFHEQYF.

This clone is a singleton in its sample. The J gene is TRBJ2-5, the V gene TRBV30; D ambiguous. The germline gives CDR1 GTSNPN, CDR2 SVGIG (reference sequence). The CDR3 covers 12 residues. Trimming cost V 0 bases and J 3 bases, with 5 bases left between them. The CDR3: CAWSVVEETQYF. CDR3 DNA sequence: TGTGCCTGGAGTGTAGTGGAAGAGACCCAGTACTTC.

CDR3 sequence reads: CSVKLNTEAFF. CDR3 DNA: TGCAGCGTTAAATTGAACACTGAAGCTTTCTTT. The chain recombines TRBV29-1 with TRBJ1-1; no clear D. The CDR3 loop spans 11 amino acids. Deletions cut 5 bases from V and 0 bases from J, with 4 bases between. From germline, CDR1 is SQVTM and CDR2 ANQGSEA.

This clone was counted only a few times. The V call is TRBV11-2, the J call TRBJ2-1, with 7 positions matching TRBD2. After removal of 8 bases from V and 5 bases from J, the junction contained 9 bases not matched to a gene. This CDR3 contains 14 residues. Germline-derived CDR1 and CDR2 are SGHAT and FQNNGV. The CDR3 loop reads CASRLAGEHNEQFF. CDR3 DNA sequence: TGTGCCAGCCGACTAGCCGGAGAGCACAATGAGCAGTTCTTC.

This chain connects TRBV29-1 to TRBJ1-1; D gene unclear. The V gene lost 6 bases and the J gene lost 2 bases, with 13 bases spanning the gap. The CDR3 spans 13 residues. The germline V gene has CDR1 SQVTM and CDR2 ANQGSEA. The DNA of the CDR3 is TGCAGCGTGGTTAGAGGCCCTAACACTGAAGCTTTCTTT. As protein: CSVVRGPNTEAFF.

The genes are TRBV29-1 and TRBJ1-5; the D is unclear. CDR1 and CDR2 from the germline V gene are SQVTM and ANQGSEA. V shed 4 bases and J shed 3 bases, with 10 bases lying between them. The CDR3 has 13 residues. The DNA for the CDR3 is TGCAGCGTTGCTTCCGGTTACAATCAGCCCCAGCATTTT. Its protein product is CSVASGYNQPQHF.

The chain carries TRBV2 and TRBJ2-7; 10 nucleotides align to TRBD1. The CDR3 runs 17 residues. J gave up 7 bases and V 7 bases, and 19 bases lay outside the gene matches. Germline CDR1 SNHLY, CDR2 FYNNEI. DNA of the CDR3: TGTGCCAGCACTCGAACCCAGACAGGGGGCGCAGTGGGGGAGCAGTACTTC. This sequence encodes CASTRTQTGGAVGEQYF.

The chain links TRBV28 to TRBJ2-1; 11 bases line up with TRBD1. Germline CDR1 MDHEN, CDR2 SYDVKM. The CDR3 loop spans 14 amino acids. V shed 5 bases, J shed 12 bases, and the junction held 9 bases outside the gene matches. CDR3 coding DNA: TGTGCCAGCAGTCCGGGGGACAGGGGGTCCGGGCAGTTCTTC. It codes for CASSPGDRGSGQFF.

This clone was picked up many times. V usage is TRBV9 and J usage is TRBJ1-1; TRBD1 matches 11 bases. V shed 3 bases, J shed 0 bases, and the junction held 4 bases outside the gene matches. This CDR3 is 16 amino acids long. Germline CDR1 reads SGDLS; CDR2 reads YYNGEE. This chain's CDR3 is CASSARDRGLNTEAFF. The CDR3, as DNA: TGTGCCAGCAGCGCGAGGGACAGGGGGTTGAACACTGAAGCTTTCTTT.

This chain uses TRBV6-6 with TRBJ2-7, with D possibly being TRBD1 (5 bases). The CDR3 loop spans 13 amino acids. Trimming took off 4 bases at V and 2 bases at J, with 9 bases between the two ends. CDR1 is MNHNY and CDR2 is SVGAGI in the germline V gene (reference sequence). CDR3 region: CASSSDRAYEQYF. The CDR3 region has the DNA TGTGCCAGCAGTTCAGACAGAGCCTACGAGCAGTACTTC.

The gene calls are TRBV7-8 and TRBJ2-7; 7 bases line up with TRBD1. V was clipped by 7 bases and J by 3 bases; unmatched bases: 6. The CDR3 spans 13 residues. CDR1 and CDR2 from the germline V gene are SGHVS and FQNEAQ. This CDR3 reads CASKPGQNYEQYF. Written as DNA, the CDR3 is TGTGCCAGCAAACCGGGACAGAACTACGAGCAGTACTTC. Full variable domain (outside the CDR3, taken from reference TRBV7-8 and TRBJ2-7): GAGVSQSPRYKVAKRGQDVALRCDPISGHVSLFWYQQALGQGPEFLTYFQNEAQLDKSGLPSDRFFAERPEGSVSTLKIQRTQQEDSAVYLCASKPGQNYEQYFGPGTRLTVT.

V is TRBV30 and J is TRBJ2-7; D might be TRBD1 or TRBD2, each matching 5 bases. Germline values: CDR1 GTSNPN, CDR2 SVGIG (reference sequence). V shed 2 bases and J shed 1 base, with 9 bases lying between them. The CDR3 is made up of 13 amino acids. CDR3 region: CAWSWDLSYEQYF. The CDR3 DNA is TGTGCCTGGAGTTGGGACCTATCCTACGAGCAGTACTTC.

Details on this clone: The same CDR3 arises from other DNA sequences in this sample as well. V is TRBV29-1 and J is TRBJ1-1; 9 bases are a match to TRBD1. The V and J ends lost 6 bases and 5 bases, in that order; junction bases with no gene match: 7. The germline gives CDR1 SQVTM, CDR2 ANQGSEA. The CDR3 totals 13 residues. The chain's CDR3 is CSVEGQGGTEAFF. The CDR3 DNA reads TGCAGCGTGGAGGGACAGGGAGGGACTGAAGCTTTCTTT.

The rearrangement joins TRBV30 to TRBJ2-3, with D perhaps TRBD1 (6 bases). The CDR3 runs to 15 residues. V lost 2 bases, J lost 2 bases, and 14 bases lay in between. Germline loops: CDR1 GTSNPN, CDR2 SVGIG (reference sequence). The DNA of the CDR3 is TGTGCCTGGAGTAGGGGGACAACCTCCACAGATACGCAGTATTTT. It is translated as CAWSRGTTSTDTQYF.